The TCR beta chain described here comes from a study of OX40 agonist ivuxolimab in advanced cancers. Study details: With ivuxolimab, an agonistic anti-OX40 (CD134) antibody, patients were treated. Findings of the study overall: Partial responders at 0.1-3.0 mg/kg had among the lowest clonal expansion.

This CDR3 has 14 amino acids. Deletions cut 5 bases from V and 0 bases from J, with 9 bases between. Per germline, CDR1 SGHDN and CDR2 FVKESK. The sample holds one count of this clone. Its antigen is not known. Assay: immunoSEQ multiplex PCR; the TCRdb copy retains only in-frame clones and omits some. The repertoire holds more than 55,000 clones, with roughly nine tenths as singletons. The TCR sequence derives from an adult with an advanced solid tumor such as melanoma, head and neck, liver or kidney cancer. V gene TRBV14 combines with J gene TRBJ2-3; D remains ambiguous. The source was CD4+ or CD8+ T cells sorted from blood, collected in a trial of the OX40 agonist ivuxolimab. The CDR3 here is CASSERLSTDTQYF. Here the CDR3 DNA reads TGTGCCAGCAGCGAACGACTTAGCACAGATACGCAGTATTTT.